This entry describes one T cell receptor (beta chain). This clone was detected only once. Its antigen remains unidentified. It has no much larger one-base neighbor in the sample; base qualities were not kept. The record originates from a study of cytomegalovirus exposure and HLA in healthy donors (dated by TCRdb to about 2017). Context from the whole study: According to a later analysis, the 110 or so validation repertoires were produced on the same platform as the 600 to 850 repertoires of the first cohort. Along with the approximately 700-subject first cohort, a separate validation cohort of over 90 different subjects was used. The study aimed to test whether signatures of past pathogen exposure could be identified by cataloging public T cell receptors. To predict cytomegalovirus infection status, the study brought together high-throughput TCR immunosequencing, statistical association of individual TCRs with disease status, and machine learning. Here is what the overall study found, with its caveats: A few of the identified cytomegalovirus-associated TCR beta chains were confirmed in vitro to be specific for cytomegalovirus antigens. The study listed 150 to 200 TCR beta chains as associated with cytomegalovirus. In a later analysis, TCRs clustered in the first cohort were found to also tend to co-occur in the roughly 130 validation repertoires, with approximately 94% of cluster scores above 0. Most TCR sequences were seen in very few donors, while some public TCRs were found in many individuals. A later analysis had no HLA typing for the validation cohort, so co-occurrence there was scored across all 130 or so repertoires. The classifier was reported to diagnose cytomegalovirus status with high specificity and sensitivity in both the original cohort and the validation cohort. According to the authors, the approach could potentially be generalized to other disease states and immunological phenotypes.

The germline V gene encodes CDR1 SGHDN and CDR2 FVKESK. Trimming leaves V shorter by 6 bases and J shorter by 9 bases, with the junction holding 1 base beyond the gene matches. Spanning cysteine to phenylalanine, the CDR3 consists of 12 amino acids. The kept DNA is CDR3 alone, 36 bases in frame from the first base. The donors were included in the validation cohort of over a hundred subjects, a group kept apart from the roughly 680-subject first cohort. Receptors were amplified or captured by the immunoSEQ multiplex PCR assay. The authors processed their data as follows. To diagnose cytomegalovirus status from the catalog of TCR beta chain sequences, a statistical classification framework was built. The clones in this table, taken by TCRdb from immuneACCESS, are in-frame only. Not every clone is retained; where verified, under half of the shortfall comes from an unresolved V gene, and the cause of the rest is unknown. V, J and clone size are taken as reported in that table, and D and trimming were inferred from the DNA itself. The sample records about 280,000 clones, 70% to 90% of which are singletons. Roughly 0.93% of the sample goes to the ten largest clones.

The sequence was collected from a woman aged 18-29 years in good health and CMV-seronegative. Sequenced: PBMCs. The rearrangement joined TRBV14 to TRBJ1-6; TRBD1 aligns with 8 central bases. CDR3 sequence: CASRTGGSPLHF. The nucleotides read TGTGCCAGCAGAACAGGGGGTTCACCCCTCCACTTT.